The present entry profiles one T cell receptor (beta chain) with its context. Its target is unknown. Treatment locations for all participants with HIV were in the United States. These data belong to a study of long-term antiretroviral therapy in people with HIV. The immunoSEQ assay was v3.0, run at survey level. Some clones are missing from TCRdb's copy, which holds only in-frame ones; the method was immunoSEQ multiplex PCR. The repertoire holds 25,000 to 35,000 clones, with 90% to 95% as singletons. Germline loops: CDR1 GTSNPN, CDR2 SVGIG (reference sequence). Trimming shortened V by 0 bases and J by 6 bases, and 8 bases separated the two germline ends. This CDR3 spans 12 amino acids. General study findings and limits: There were no data on ART adherence, viral resistance or therapy changes, a gap that limits inferences about post-ART repertoire changes. Control repertoires displayed wider CDR3 length ranges than the HIV repertoires. Across all time points, the repertoire was dominated by clones that expanded before ART.

This specimen consisted of unsorted PBMCs, obtained 7.4 years after starting antiretroviral therapy. This clonotype was obtained from a man in his fifties with HIV. The chain couples TRBV30 to TRBJ1-2; D is unclear. The CDR3 sequence: CAWSVGEHGYTF. CDR3 sequence (DNA): TGTGCCTGGAGTGTTGGGGAGCATGGCTACACCTTC. Variable domain in full (rest from reference TRBV30 and TRBJ1-2): SQTIHQWPATLVQPVGSPLSLECTVEGTSNPNLYWYRQAAGRGLQLLFYSVGIGQISSEVPQNLSASRPQDRQFILSSKKLLLSDSGFYLCAWSVGEHGYTFGSGTRLTVV.